Below, one T cell receptor beta chain is given with its context. Its antigen remains unknown. With 5 bases removed from V and 7 bases from J, the gap between germline ends came to 18 bases. The germline V gene has CDR1 SGHAT and CDR2 FQNNGV. This CDR3 is 14 amino acids long. This entry comes from a study of human versus mouse CDR3 diversity and MHC coevolution. Study-wide results and caveats: Human CDR3s averaged more deletions and insertions than mouse CDR3s.

Clones were sequenced by immunoSEQ multiplex PCR, and TCRdb holds only the in-frame ones, with some missing. The sample carries some 60,000 clones, around 94% recorded once. The TCR was taken from a person aged 55 to 75 in good health. Sequencing was carried out using naive CD4+ T cells from blood. Subset: CD45RO-negative CD62L-positive naive CD4 T cells. The chain employs TRBV11-2 and TRBJ2-7, with a weak D call TRBD2 (5 bases). In DNA form, the CDR3 reads TGTGCCAGCAGCCAGGACTTGCCGGTTGGGGAGCAGTACTTC. Its translation is CASSQDLPVGEQYF.